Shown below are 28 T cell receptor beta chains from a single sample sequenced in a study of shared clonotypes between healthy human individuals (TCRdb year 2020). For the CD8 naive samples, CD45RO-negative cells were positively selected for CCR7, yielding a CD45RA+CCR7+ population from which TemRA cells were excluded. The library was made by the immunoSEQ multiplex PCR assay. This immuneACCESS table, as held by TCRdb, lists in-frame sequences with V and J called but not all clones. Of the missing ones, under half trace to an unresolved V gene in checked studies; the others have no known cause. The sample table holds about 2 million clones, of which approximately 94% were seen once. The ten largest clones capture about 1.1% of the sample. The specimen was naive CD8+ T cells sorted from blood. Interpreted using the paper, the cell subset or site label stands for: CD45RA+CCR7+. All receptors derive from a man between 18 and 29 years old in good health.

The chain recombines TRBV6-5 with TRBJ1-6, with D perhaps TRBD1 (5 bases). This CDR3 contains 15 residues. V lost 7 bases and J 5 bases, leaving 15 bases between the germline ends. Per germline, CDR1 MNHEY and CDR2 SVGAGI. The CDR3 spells CASTRQQGHNSPLHF. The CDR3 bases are TGTGCCAGCACCCGACAGCAGGGACATAATTCACCCCTCCACTTT.

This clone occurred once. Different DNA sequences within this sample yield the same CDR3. The CDR3 DNA reads as TGTGCCAGCAGTGAAGGGCTAGCGGGTGGTTACGAGCAGTACTTC. This gives the protein CASSEGLAGGYEQYF. The chain uses TRBV6-1 and TRBJ2-7, with 8 bases fitting TRBD2. This CDR3 has 15 amino acids. V was pared by 1 base and J by 4 bases, with 6 bases of the junction left unmatched. The germline V gene has CDR1 MNHNS and CDR2 SASEGT.

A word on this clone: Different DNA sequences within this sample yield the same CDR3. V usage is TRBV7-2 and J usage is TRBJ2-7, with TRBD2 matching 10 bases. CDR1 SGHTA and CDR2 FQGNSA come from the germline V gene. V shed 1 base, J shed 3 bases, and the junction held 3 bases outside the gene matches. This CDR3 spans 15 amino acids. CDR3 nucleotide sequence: TGTGCCAGCAGCTTAGGACTAGCGGGCCTCTACGAGCAGTACTTC. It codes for CASSLGLAGLYEQYF. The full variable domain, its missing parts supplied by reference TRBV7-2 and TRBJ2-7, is GAGVSQSPSNKVTEKGKDVELRCDPISGHTALYWYRQSLGQGLEFLIYFQGNSAPDKSGLPSDRFSAERTGGSVSTLTIQRTQQEDSAVYLCASSLGLAGLYEQYFGPGTRLTVT.

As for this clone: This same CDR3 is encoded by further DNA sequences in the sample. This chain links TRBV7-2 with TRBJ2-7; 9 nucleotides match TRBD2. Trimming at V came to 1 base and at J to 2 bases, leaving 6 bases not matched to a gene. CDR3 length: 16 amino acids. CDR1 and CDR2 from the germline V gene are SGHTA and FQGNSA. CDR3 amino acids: CASSLGLAGGPYEQYF. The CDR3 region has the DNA TGTGCCAGCAGCTTAGGATTGGCGGGAGGGCCCTACGAGCAGTACTTC.

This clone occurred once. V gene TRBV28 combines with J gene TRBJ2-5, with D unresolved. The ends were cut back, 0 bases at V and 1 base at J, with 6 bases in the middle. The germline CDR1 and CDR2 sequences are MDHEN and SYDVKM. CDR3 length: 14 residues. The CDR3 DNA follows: TGTGCCAGCAGTTTATGGGCAGCCCAAGAGACCCAGTACTTC. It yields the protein CASSLWAAQETQYF. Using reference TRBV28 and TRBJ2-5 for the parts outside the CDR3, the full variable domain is DVKVTQSSRYLVKRTGEKVFLECVQDMDHENMFWYRQDPGLGLRLIYFSYDVKMKEKGDIPEGYSVSREKKERFSLILESASTNQTSMYLCASSLWAAQETQYFGPGTRLLVL.

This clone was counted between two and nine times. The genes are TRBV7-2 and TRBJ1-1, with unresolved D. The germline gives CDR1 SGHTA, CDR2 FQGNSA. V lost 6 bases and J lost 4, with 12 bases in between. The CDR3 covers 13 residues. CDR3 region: CASSFQPSTEAFF. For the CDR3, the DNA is TGTGCCAGCAGTTTCCAGCCGAGCACTGAAGCTTTCTTT.

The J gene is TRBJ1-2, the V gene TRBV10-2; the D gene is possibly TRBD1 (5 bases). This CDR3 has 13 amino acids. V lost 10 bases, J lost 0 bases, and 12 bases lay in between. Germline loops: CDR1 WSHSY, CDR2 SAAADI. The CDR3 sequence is CATRGASNYGYTF. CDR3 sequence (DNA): TGCGCCACACGGGGCGCCTCTAACTATGGCTACACCTTC.

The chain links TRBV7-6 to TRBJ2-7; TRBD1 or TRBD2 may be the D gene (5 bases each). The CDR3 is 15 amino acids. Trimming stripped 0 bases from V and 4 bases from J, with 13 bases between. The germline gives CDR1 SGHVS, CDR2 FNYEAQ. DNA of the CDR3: TGTGCCAGCAGCTTAGCCGGCGGGCAGGGTTACGAGCAGTACTTC. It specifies CASSLAGGQGYEQYF. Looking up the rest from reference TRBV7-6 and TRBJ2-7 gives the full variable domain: GAGVSQSPRYKVTKRGQDVALRCDPISGHVSLYWYRQALGQGPEFLTYFNYEAQQDKSGLPNDRFSAERPEGSISTLTIQRTEQRDSAMYRCASSLAGGQGYEQYFGPGTRLTVT.

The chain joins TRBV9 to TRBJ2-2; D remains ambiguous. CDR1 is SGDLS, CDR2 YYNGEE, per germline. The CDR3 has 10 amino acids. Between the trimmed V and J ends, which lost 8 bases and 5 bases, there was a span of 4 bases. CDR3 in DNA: TGTGCCAGTGGGACCGGGGAGCTGTTTTTT. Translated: CASGTGELFF.

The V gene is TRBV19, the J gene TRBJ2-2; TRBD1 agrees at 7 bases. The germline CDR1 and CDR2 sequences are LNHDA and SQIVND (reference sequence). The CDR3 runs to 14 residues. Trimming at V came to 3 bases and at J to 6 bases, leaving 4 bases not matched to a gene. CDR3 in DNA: TGTGCCAGTAGTATCCTGACAGGGCCCGGGGAGCTGTTTTTT. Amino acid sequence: CASSILTGPGELFF.

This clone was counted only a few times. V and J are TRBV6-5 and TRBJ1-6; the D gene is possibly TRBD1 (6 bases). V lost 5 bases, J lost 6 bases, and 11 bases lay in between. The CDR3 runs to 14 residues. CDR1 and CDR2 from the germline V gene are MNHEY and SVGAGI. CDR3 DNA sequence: TGTGCCAGCAGTCCAGGGGTTGGTAATTCACCCCTCCACTTT. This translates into CASSPGVGNSPLHF.

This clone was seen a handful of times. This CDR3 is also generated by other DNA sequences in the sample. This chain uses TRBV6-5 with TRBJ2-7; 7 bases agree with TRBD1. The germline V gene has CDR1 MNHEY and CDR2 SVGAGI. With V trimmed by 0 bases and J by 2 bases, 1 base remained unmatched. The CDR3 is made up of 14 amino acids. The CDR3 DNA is TGTGCCAGCAGTTACTCCCAGGGGGCCTACGAGCAGTACTTC. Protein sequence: CASSYSQGAYEQYF.

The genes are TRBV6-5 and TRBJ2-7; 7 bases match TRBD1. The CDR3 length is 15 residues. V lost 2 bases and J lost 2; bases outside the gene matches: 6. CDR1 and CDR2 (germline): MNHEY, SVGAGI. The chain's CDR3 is CASSYMAGGTYEQYF. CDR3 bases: TGTGCCAGCAGTTACATGGCAGGGGGAACCTACGAGCAGTACTTC.

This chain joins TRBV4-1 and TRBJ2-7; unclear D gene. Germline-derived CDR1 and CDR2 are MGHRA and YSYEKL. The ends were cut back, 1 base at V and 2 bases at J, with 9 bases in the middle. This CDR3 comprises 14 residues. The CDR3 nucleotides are TGCGCCAGCAGCCAAGTTAAGGGCGCCTACGAGCAGTACTTC. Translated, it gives CASSQVKGAYEQYF.

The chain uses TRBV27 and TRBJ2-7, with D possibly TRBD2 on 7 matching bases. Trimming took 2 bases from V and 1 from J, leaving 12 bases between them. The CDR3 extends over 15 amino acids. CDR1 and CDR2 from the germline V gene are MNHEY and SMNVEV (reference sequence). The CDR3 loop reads CASSLAGANSYEQYF. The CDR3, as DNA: TGTGCCAGCAGTTTAGCGGGGGCAAATTCCTACGAGCAGTACTTC.

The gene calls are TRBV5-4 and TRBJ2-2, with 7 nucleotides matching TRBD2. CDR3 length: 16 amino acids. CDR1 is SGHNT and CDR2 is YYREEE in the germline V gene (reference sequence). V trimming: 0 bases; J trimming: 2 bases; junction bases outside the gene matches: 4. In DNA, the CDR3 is TGTGCCAGCAGCTTGGTAAGCGGGATCAACACCGGGGAGCTGTTTTTT. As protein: CASSLVSGINTGELFF.

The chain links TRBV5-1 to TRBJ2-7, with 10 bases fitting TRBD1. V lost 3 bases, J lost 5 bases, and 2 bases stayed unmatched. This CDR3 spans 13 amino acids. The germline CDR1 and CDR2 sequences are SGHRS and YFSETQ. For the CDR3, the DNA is TGCGCCAGCAGCTGGGGACAGGGGAACGAGCAGTACTTC. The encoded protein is CASSWGQGNEQYF.

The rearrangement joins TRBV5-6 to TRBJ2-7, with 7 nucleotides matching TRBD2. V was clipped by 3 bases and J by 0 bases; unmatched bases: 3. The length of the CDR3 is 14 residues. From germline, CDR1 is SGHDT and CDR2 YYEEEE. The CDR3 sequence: CASSSGTNSYEQYF. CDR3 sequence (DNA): TGTGCCAGCAGCTCCGGGACTAACTCCTACGAGCAGTACTTC.

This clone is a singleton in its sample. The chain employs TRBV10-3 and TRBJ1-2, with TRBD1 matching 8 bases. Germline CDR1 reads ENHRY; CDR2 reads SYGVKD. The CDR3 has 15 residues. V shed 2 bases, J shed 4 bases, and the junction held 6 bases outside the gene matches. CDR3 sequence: CAISEGQGSIYGYTF. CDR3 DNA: TGTGCCATCAGTGAGGGACAGGGAAGTATCTATGGCTACACCTTC.

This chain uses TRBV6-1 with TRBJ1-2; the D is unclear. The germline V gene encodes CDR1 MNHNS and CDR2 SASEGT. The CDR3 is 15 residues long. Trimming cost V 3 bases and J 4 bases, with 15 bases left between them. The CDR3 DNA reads TGTGCCAGCAGTGAGTTTGTAGGTACCATCTATGGCTACACCTTC. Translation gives CASSEFVGTIYGYTF.

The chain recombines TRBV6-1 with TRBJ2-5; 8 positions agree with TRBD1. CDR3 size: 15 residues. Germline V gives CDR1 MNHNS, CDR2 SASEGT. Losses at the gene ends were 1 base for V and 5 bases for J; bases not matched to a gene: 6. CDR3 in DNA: TGTGCCAGCAGTGAAGGGCCAGGGGGCTTGGAGACCCAGTACTTC. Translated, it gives CASSEGPGGLETQYF.

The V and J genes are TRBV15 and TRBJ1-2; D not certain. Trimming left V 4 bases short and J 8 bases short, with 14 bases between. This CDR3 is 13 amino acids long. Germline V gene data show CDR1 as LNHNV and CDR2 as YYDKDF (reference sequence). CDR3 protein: CATSTDAGWGYTF. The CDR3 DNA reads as TGTGCCACCAGCACAGACGCAGGATGGGGCTACACCTTC.

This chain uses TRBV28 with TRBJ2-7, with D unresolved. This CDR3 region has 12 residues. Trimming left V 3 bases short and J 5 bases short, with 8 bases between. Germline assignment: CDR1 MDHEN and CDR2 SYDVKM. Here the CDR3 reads CASSFRPDEQYF. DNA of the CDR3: TGTGCCAGCAGTTTCCGCCCCGACGAGCAGTACTTC.

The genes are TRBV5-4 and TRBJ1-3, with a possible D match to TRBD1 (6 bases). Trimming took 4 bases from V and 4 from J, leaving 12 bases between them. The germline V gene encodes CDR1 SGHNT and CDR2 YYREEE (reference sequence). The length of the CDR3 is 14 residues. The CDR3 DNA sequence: TGTGCCAGCAGCCATACAGGGTCCGGAAACACCATATATTTT. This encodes CASSHTGSGNTIYF.

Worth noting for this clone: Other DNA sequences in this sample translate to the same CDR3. DNA for the CDR3: TGTGCCAGCAGTTTCTTAGCGGGGGAAGAGACCCAGTACTTC. This translates into CASSFLAGEETQYF. V gene TRBV28 combines with J gene TRBJ2-5; 9 nucleotides line up with TRBD2. The CDR3 sequence is 14 residues long. Germline V gives CDR1 MDHEN, CDR2 SYDVKM. The trim removed 3 bases at V and 3 bases at J, leaving 2 bases unmatched.

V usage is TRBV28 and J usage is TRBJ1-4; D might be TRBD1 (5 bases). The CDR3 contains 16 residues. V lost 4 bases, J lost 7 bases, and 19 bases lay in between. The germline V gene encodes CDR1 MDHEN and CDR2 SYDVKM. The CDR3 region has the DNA TGTGCCAGCAGTTCCCTCCCGGAAGGGGACGGTGAAAAACTGTTTTTT. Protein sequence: CASSSLPEGDGEKLFF.

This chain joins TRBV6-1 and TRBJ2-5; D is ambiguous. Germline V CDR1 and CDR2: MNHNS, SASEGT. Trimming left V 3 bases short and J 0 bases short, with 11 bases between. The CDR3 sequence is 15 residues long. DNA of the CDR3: TGTGCCAGCAGTGATCAAGGCTATTACCAAGAGACCCAGTACTTC. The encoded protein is CASSDQGYYQETQYF.

The CDR3 region has the DNA TGCGCCAGCAGGGAGCGGCCGACCTACGAGCAGTACTTC. Translating it yields CASRERPTYEQYF. The chain employs TRBV5-1 and TRBJ2-7, with a possible D match to TRBD2 (5 bases). Germline values: CDR1 SGHRS, CDR2 YFSETQ. The CDR3 has 13 residues. Trimming took off 5 bases at V and 2 bases at J, with 11 bases between the two ends.